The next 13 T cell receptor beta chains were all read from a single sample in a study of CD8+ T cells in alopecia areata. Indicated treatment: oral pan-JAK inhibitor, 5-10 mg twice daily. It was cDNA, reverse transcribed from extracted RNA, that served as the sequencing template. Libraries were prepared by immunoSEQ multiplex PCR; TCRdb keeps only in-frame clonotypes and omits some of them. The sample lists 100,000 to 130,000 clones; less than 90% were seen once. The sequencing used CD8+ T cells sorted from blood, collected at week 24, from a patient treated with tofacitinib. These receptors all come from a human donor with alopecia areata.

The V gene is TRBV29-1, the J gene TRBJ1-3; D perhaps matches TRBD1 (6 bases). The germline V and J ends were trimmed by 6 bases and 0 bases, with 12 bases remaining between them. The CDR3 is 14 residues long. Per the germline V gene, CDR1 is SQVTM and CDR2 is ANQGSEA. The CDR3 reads CSVQDRSSGNTIYF. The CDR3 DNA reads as TGCAGCGTCCAAGACAGGTCCTCTGGAAACACCATATATTTT.

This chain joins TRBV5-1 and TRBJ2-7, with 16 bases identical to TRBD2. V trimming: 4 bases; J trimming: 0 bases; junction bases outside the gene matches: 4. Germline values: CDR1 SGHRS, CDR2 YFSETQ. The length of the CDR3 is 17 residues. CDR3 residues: CASSPGTSGGASYEQYF. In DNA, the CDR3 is TGCGCCAGCAGCCCCGGGACTAGCGGGGGGGCCTCCTACGAGCAGTACTTC.

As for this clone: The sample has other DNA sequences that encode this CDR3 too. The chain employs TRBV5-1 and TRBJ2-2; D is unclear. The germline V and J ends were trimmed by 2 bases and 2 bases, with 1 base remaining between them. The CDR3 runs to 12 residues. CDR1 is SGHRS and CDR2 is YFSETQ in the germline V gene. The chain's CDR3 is CASSLNTGELFF. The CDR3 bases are TGCGCCAGCAGCTTAAACACCGGGGAGCTGTTTTTT.

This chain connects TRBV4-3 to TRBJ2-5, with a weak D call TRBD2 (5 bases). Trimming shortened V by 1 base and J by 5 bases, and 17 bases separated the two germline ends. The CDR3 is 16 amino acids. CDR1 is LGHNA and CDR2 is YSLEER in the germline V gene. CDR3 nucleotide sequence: TGCGCCAGCAGCCAAGGGAGGATTAGGCCGTTTGAGACCCAGTACTTC. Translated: CASSQGRIRPFETQYF.

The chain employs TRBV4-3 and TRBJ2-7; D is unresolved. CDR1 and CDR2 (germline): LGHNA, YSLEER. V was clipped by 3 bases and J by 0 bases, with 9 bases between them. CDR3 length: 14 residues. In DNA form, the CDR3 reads TGCGCCAGCAGCCAGGGGTTAGACTCCTACGAGCAGTACTTC. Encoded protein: CASSQGLDSYEQYF.

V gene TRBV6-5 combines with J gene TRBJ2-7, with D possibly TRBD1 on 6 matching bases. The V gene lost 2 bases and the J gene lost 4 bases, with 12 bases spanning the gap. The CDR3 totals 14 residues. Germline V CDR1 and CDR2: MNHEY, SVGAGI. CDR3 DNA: TGTGCCAGCAGTTACCTTTTGCAGGGGTACGAGCAGTACTTC. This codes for CASSYLLQGYEQYF.

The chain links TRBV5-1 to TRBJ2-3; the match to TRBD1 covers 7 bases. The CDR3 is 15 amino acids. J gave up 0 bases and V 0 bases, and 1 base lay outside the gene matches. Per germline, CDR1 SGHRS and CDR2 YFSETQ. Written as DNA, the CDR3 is TGCGCCAGCAGCTTGGGACAGGGTAGCACAGATACGCAGTATTTT. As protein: CASSLGQGSTDTQYF. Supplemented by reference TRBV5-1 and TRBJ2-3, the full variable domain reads KAGVTQTPRYLIKTRGQQVTLSCSPISGHRSVSWYQQTPGQGLQFLFEYFSETQRNKGNFPGRFSGRQFSNSRSEMNVSTLELGDSALYLCASSLGQGSTDTQYFGPGTRLTVL.

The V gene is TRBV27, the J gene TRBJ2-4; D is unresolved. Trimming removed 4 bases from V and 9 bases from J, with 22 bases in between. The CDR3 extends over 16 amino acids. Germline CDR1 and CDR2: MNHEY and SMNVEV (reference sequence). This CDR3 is CASSSPSPGRIGIQYF. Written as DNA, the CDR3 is TGTGCCAGCAGTTCCCCTTCTCCGGGTCGGATCGGCATTCAGTACTTC.

The CDR3 is CASRGTSLQSDTQYF. DNA for the CDR3: TGCGCCAGCAGAGGGACTAGCTTGCAGTCAGATACGCAGTATTTT. The chain employs TRBV10-2 and TRBJ2-3; 9 positions match TRBD2. In germline, CDR1 is WSHSY, CDR2 SAAADI. With V trimmed by 6 bases and J by 4 bases, 8 bases remained unmatched. This CDR3 has 15 amino acids.

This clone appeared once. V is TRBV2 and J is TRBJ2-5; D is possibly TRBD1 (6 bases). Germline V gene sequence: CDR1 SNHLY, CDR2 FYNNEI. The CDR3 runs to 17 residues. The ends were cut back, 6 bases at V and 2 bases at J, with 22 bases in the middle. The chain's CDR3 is CASSESLVGHLQETQYF. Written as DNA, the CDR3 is TGTGCCAGCAGCGAATCCTTAGTGGGACACCTTCAAGAGACCCAGTACTTC.

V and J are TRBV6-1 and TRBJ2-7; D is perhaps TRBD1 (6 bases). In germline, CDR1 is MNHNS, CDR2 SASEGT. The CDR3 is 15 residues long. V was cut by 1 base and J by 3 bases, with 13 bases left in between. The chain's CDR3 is CASSEVDRSHYEQYF. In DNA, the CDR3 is TGTGCCAGCAGTGAAGTAGACAGGTCCCACTACGAGCAGTACTTC.

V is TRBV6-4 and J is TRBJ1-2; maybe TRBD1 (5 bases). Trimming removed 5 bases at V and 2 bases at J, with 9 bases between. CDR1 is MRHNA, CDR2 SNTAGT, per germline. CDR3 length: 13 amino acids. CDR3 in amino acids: CASSSRDNYGYTF. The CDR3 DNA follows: TGTGCCAGCAGTTCCCGGGACAACTATGGCTACACCTTC.

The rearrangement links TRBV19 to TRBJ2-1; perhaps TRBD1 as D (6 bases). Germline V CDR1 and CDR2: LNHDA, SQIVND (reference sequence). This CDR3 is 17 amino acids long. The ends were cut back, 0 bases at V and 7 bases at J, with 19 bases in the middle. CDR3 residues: CASSIDGPGIQGNEQFF. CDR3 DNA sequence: TGTGCCAGTAGTATAGATGGCCCGGGGATCCAGGGGAATGAGCAGTTCTTC.